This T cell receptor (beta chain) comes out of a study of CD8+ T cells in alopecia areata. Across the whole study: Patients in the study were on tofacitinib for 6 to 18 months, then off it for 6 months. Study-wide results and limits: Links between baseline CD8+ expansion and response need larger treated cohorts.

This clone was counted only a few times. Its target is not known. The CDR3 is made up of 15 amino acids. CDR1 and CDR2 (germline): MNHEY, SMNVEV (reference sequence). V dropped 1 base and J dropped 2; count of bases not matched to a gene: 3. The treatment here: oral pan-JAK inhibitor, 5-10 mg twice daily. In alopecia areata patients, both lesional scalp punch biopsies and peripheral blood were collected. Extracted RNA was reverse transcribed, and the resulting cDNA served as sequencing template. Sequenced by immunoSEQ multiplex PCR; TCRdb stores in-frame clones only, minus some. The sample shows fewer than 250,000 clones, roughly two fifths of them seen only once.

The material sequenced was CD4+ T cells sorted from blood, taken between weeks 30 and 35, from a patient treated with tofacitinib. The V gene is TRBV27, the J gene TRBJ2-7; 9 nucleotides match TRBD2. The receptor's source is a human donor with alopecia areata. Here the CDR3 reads CASSLYSGGTYEQYF. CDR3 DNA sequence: TGTGCCAGCAGTTTATATAGCGGGGGAACCTACGAGCAGTACTTC.